This TCR beta chain came from a study of molecular identifiers for immune sequencing clone quantification. The study's findings and limits: One cell's worth of spiked Jurkat TCR RNA was reportedly detectable among about a million naive cells.

This clonotype was counted at least ten times. Its antigen is still unknown. Listed TCR primers, together with previously described methods, were used for the bulk TCR libraries. TCRdb fed the PCR reads into MiXCR, producing one record per CDR3 protein. This sample has about 500,000 distinct CDR3 sequences, with about 20% found just once. This CDR3 has 13 residues. Trimming took off 7 bases at V and 5 bases at J, with 11 bases between the two ends. Germline CDR1 is SEHNR and CDR2 is FQNEAQ (reference sequence). Input material: naive CD8+ T cells from blood, with Jurkat cell RNA spiked in. Subset defined: FACS-sorted CD8+CD4-CCR7+CD45RA+ naive T cells. This TCR came from a human donor in good health. Some libraries in this study had Jurkat cell RNA spiked in. The V gene is TRBV7-9, the J gene TRBJ2-2, with D hard to call. The CDR3 DNA sequence: TGTGCCAGCAATTTAGGGTTGACCGGGGAGCTGTTTTTT. Its protein product is CASNLGLTGELFF.